The 18 T cell receptor beta chains given below trace back to one sample, sequenced in a study of CD8 T cells in Susac syndrome. Random hexamers served to reverse transcribe roughly 0.5 to 1 ug RNA. TCRdb used MiXCR to reprocess the immunoSEQ multiplex PCR reads, holding one entry per CDR3 protein. The sample shows about 130,000 distinct CDR3 sequences, around 95% of them seen only once. The specimen sequenced was CD8+ T cells from PBMCs. The receptors come from a human donor with Susac syndrome.

This chain uses TRBV28 with TRBJ2-3; tentative D call: TRBD1 (6 bases). Germline CDR1 is MDHEN and CDR2 is SYDVKM. The germline V and J ends were trimmed by 3 bases and 4 bases, with 14 bases remaining between them. The CDR3 covers 15 residues. CDR3 DNA sequence: TGTGCCAGCAGTTTGCTCAGGGGAATTGCAGATACGCAGTATTTT. This sequence encodes CASSLLRGIADTQYF.

The chain joins TRBV14 to TRBJ1-1; no firm D call. V lost 6 bases to trimming and J lost 0 bases, with 11 bases between them. The CDR3 consists of 14 residues. CDR1 SGHDN and CDR2 FVKESK come from the germline V gene. CDR3 sequence reads: CASRQKNMNTEAFF. The CDR3 DNA sequence: TGTGCCAGCAGACAAAAGAACATGAACACTGAAGCTTTCTTT. The whole variable domain, remainder taken from reference TRBV14 and TRBJ1-1, is EAGVTQFPSHSVIEKGQTVTLRCDPISGHDNLYWYRRVMGKEIKFLLHFVKESKQDESGMPNNRFLAERTGGTYSTLKVQPAELEDSGVYFCASRQKNMNTEAFFGQGTRLTVV.

This clonotype appeared once. J is TRBJ2-7 and V is TRBV20-1, with D perhaps matching TRBD2 (7 bases). With 3 bases removed from V and 0 bases from J, the gap between germline ends came to 9 bases. This CDR3 region has 13 residues. From germline, CDR1 is DFQATT and CDR2 SNEGSKA (reference sequence). CDR3 bases: TGCAGTGCTAGTGCGGGGGCCTCCTACGAGCAGTACTTC. This sequence encodes CSASAGASYEQYF.

The genes are TRBV29-1 and TRBJ2-2; the match to TRBD2 covers 8 bases. The V segment lost 7 bases and the J segment 3 bases; nucleotides outside the gene matches: 4. Germline V CDR1 and CDR2: SQVTM, ANQGSEA. There are 13 residues in the CDR3. This chain's CDR3 is CSAASGYTGELFF. CDR3 nucleotides: TGCAGCGCGGCTAGCGGGTACACCGGGGAGCTGTTTTTT.

The J gene is TRBJ2-7, the V gene TRBV27; D is ambiguous. Per the germline V gene, CDR1 is MNHEY and CDR2 is SMNVEV (reference sequence). V lost 6 bases and J 6 bases, leaving 15 bases between the germline ends. The CDR3 contains 13 residues. This CDR3 is CASSHPGGAEQYF. CDR3 DNA sequence: TGTGCCAGCAGCCATCCAGGCGGTGCCGAGCAGTACTTC.

The rearrangement links TRBV7-9 to TRBJ2-7; 7 bases align to TRBD1. There are 13 residues in the CDR3. J gave up 3 bases and V 5 bases, and 4 bases lay outside the gene matches. Germline loops: CDR1 SEHNR, CDR2 FQNEAQ (reference sequence). The CDR3 protein is CASSMGQFYEQYF. CDR3 in DNA: TGTGCCAGCAGCATGGGACAGTTCTACGAGCAGTACTTC.

This clonotype was seen just once. J is TRBJ2-3 and V is TRBV2; D ambiguous. This CDR3 is built from 14 residues. V lost 8 bases to trimming and J lost 2 bases, with 14 bases between them. Germline V lookup: CDR1 SNHLY, CDR2 FYNNEI. The CDR3 region has the DNA TGTGCCAGCGGCGAGACGGCTTACACAGATACGCAGTATTTT. It encodes CASGETAYTDTQYF.

The chain combines TRBV7-3 with TRBJ2-7; D is unresolved. The V gene's germline CDR1 is SGHTA and CDR2 FQGTGA. CDR3 length: 13 residues. The germline V and J ends were trimmed by 1 base and 5 bases, with 9 bases remaining between them. The CDR3 here is CASSLSGYDEQYF. In nucleotides, the CDR3 is TGTGCCAGCAGCTTAAGTGGCTACGACGAGCAGTACTTC.

The chain combines TRBV14 with TRBJ1-1, with D possibly TRBD1 on 6 matching bases. The CDR3 has 15 residues. The germline V gene encodes CDR1 SGHDN and CDR2 FVKESK. The V and J ends lost 0 bases and 4 bases respectively, with 12 bases between them. The CDR3 DNA follows: TGTGCCAGCAGCCAAGACAACAGGGCGCTCACTGAAGCTTTCTTT. Encoded protein: CASSQDNRALTEAFF.

This clonotype was observed a handful of times. The V call is TRBV9, the J call TRBJ2-7, with D perhaps TRBD2 (6 bases). Germline-derived CDR1 and CDR2 are SGDLS and YYNGEE. V lost 0 bases, J lost 5 bases, and 9 bases lay in between. The CDR3 loop spans 13 amino acids. The CDR3 coding sequence is TGTGCCAGCAGCGTAGACGGGAGTAACGAGCAGTACTTC. Its protein product is CASSVDGSNEQYF.

The chain combines TRBV28 with TRBJ2-5; unclear D gene. Germline V gives CDR1 MDHEN, CDR2 SYDVKM. The V gene lost 5 bases and the J gene lost 5 bases, with 9 bases spanning the gap. The CDR3 is 12 amino acids. CDR3 loop: CASSSMSETQYF. In DNA form, the CDR3 reads TGTGCCAGCAGTAGTATGTCGGAGACCCAGTACTTC. Variable domain in full (rest from reference TRBV28 and TRBJ2-5): DVKVTQSSRYLVKRTGEKVFLECVQDMDHENMFWYRQDPGLGLRLIYFSYDVKMKEKGDIPEGYSVSREKKERFSLILESASTNQTSMYLCASSSMSETQYFGPGTRLLVL.

The chain carries TRBV7-8 and TRBJ2-3; 7 bases are shared with TRBD2. Trimming took 4 bases from V and 0 from J; bases not matched to a gene: 7. Germline assignment: CDR1 SGHVS and CDR2 FQNEAQ. The CDR3 runs to 16 residues. The CDR3 DNA sequence: TGTGCCAGCAGCTCCGATAGCGGGCAGAGCACAGATACGCAGTATTTT. Protein product: CASSSDSGQSTDTQYF.

This clonotype was counted a few times. The chain uses TRBV7-9 and TRBJ2-5; D may correspond to TRBD1 or TRBD2 (6 bases each). The germline CDR1 and CDR2 sequences are SEHNR and FQNEAQ (reference sequence). Trimming stripped 5 bases from V and 2 bases from J, with 9 bases between. The CDR3 totals 13 residues. CDR3 DNA sequence: TGTGCCAGCAGCGGAGGGGGGCAAGAGACCCAGTACTTC. Amino acids: CASSGGGQETQYF.

The chain employs TRBV20-1 and TRBJ1-1; possible D gene TRBD1, 5 bases. This CDR3 spans 15 amino acids. V dropped 0 bases and J dropped 4 bases, with 15 bases sitting between them. Germline CDR1 is DFQATT and CDR2 is SNEGSKA (reference sequence). The CDR3 here is CSARDYAGRGTEAFF. CDR3 coding DNA: TGCAGTGCTAGAGATTATGCAGGAAGGGGCACTGAAGCTTTCTTT.

The chain recombines TRBV29-1 with TRBJ2-2; 9 bases are a match to TRBD1. The CDR3 consists of 16 residues. V gave up 4 bases and J gave up 5 bases; unmatched junction bases: 11. CDR1 is SQVTM and CDR2 is ANQGSEA in the germline V gene. DNA of the CDR3: TGCAGCGTTGTGGAGTTGGACAGGGGAGAAACCGGGGAGCTGTTTTTT. Amino acid sequence: CSVVELDRGETGELFF.

The J gene is TRBJ1-1, the V gene TRBV20-1; 8 positions agree with TRBD1. The CDR3 sequence is 13 residues long. V dropped 7 bases and J dropped 1; count of bases not matched to a gene: 5. From germline, CDR1 is DFQATT and CDR2 SNEGSKA (reference sequence). The CDR3 DNA reads as TGCAGTGTAGTCGGGACAGGGAACACTGAAGCTTTCTTT. This codes for CSVVGTGNTEAFF.

The chain has TRBV29-1 and TRBJ1-4; a possible D gene is TRBD1 (6 bases). Germline lookup yields CDR1 SQVTM and CDR2 ANQGSEA. Trimming removed 5 bases at V and 1 base at J, with 20 bases between. This CDR3 is 17 amino acids long. The CDR3 region is CSVSGGTFGRTNEKLFF. The CDR3 DNA follows: TGCAGCGTTAGCGGGGGCACATTCGGACGAACTAATGAAAAACTGTTTTTT.

This clonotype turned up a few times. The chain carries TRBV29-1 and TRBJ2-3, with 7 bases aligning to TRBD2. Losses at the gene ends were 3 bases for V and 5 bases for J; bases not matched to a gene: 11. The germline V gene encodes CDR1 SQVTM and CDR2 ANQGSEA. This CDR3 comprises 15 residues. CDR3: CSVDPSGNSGDTQYF. Here the CDR3 DNA reads TGCAGCGTTGATCCGAGCGGGAATAGTGGAGATACGCAGTATTTT.